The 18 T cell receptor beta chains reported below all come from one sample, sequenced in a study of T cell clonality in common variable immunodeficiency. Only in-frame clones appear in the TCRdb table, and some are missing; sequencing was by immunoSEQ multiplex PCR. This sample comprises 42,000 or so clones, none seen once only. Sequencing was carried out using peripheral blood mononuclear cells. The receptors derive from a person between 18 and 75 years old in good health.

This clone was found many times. CDR3 in amino acids: CASSRSGTPRSYNEQFF. Incomplete CDR3 DNA: TGTGCCAGCAGCCGAAGCGGGACCCCACGCTCCTACAATGAG. The rearrangement joins TRBV7-6 to TRBJ2-1; TRBD2 matches 7 bases. The read ends 3 residues before the CDR3 terminus; that terminus is restored from the germline J gene. Germline-derived CDR1 and CDR2 are SGHVS and FNYEAQ. With V trimmed by 5 bases and J by 0 bases, 10 bases remained unmatched. The CDR3 is 17 residues long.

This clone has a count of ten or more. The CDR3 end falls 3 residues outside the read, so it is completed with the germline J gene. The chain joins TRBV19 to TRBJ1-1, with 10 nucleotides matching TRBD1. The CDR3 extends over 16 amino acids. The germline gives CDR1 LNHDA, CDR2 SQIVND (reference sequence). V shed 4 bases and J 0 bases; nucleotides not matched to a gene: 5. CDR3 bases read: TGTGCCAGTAGTAGGACAGGGGGTCTCATGAACACTGAA. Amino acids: CASSRTGGLMNTE. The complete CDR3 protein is CASSRTGGLMNTEAFF.

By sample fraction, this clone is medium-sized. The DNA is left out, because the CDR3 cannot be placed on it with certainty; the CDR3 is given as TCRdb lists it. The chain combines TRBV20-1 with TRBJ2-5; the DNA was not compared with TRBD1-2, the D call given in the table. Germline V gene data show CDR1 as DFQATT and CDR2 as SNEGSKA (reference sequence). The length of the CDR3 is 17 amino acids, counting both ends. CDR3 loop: CSARDLQRGSPSETQYF.

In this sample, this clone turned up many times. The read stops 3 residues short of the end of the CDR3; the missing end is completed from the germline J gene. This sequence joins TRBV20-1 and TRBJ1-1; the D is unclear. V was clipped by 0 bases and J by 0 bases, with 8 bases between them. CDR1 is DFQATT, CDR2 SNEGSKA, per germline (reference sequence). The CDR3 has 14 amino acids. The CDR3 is CSARDQEMNTEAFF. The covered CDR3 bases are TGCAGTGCTAGAGATCAGGAGATGAACACTGAA.

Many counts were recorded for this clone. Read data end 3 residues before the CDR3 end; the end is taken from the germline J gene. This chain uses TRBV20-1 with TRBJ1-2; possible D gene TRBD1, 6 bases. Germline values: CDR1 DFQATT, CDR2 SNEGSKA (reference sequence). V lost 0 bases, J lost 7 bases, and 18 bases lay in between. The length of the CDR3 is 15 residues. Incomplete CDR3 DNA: TGCAGTGCTAGAGATGGTGGATGGGGGCAGGGTGGC. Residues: CSARDGGWGQGG. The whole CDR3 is CSARDGGWGQGGYTF.

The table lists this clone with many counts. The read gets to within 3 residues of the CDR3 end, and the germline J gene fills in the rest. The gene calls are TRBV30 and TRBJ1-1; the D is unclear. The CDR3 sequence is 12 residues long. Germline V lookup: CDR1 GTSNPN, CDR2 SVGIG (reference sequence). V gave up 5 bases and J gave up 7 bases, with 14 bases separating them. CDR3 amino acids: CAWATSVGEAFF. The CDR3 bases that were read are TGTGCCTGGGCTACCTCGGTCGGTGAA.

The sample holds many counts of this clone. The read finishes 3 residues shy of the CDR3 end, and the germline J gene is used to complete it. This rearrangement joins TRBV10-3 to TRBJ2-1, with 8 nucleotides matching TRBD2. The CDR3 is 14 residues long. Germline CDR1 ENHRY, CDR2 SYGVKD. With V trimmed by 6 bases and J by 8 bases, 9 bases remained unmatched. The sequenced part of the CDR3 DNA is TGTGCCATCAGCACCTCGGGACTAGTCGATGAG. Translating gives CAISTSGLVDE. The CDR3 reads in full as CAISTSGLVDEQFF.

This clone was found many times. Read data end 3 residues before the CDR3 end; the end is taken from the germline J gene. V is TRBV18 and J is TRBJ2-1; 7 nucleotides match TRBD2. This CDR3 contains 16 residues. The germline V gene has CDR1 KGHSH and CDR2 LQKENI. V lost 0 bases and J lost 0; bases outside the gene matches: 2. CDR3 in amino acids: CASSPPRGSSYNEQFF. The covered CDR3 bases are TGTGCCAGCTCACCACCGCGCGGGAGCTCCTACAATGAG.

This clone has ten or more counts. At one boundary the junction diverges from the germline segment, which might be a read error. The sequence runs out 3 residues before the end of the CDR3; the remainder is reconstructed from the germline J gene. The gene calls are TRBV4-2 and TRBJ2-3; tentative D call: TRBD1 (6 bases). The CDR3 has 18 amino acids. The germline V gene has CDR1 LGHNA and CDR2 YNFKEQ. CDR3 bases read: TGCGCCAGCAGCCAAGATCGAGGACCCCAGGGGAGCACAGATACG. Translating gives CASSQDRGPQGSTDT. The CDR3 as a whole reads CASSQDRGPQGSTDTQYF.

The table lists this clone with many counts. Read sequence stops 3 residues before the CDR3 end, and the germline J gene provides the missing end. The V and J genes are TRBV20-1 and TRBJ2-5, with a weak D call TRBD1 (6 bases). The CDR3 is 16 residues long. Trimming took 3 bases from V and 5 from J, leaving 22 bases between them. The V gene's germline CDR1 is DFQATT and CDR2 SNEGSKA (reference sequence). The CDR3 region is CSARHQRQGMEETQYF. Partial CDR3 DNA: TGCAGTGCTAGGCACCAAAGGCAGGGGATGGAGGAGACC.

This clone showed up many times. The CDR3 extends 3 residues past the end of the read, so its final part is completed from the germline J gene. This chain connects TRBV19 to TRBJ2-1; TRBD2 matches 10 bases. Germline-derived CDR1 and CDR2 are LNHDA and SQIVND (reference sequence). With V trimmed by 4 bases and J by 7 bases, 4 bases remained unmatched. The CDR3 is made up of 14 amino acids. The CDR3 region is CASSTGLADNEQFF. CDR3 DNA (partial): TGTGCCAGTAGTACTGGACTAGCGGATAATGAG.

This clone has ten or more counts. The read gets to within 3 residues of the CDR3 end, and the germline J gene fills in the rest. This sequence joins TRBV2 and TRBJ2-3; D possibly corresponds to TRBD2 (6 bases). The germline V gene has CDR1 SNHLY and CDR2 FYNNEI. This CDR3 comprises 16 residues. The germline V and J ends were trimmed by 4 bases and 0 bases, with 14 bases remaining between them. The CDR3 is CASSGFLSGSTDTQYF. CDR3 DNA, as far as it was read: TGTGCCAGCAGTGGATTTCTTAGCGGCAGCACAGATACG.

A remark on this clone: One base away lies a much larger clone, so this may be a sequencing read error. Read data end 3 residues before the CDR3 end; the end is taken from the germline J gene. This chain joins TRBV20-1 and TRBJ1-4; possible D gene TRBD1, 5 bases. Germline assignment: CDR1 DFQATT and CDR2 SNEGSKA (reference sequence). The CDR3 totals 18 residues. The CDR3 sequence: CSARAGGFSRSGANVLFF. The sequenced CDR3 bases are TGCAGTGCTAGGGCTGGAGGTTTTAGCCGGTCTGGGGCCAACGTA.

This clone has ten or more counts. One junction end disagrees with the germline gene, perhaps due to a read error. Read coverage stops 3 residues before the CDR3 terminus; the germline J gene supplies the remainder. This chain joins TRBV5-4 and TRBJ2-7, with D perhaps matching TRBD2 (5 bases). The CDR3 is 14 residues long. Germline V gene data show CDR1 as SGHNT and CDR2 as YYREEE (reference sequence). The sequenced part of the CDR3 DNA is TGTGCCAGCAGTTTGGGTCTTGGTAGCGACGAG. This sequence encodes CASSLGLGSDE. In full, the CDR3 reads CASSLGLGSDEQYF.

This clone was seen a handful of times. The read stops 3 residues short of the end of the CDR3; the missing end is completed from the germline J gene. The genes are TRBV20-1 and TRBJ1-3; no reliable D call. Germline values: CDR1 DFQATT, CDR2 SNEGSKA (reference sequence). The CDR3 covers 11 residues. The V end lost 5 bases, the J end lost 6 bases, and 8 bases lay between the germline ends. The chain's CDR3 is CSASHTNTIYF. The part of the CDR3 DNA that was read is TGCAGTGCTTCCCACACAAACACC.

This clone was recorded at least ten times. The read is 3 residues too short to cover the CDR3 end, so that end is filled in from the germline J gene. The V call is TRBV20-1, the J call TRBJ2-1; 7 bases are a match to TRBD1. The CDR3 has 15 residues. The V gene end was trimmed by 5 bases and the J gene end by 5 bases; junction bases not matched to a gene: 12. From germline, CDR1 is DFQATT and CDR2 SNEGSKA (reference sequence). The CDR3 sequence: CSAHHNRGHHNEQFF. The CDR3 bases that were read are TGCAGTGCTCATCACAACAGGGGACACCACAATGAG.

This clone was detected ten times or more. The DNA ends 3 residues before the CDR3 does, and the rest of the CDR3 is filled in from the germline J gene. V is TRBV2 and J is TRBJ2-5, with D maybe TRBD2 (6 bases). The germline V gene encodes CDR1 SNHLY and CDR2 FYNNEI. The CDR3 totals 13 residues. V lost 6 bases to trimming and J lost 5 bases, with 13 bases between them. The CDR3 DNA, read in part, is TGTGCCAGCAGAGAGACTAGTTTTGAGACC. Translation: CASRETSFET. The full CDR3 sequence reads CASRETSFETQYF.

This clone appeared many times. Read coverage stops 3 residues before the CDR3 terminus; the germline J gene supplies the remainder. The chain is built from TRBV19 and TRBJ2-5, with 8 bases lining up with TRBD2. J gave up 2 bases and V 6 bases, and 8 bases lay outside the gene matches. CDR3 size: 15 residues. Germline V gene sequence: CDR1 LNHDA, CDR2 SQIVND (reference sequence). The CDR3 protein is CASSFIAGLQETQYF. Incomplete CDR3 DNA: TGTGCCAGTAGCTTTATAGCGGGACTACAAGAGACC. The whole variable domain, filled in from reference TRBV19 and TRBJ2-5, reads DGGITQSPKYLFRKEGQNVTLSCEQNLNHDAMYWYRQDPGQGLRLIYYSQIVNDFQKGDIAEGYSVSREKKESFPLTVTSAQKNPTAFYLCASSFIAGLQETQYFGPGTRLLVL.